This T cell receptor (beta chain) stems from a study of blood T cell repertoires in COVID-19. Study-wide context: From T cells, B-cell-depleted T cells, or PBMCs came the material, which was cDNA or gDNA.

TCRdb keeps only in-frame clones here, not all; method: immunoSEQ multiplex PCR. The sample has tens of thousands of clones, less than 95% seen once; the top ten hold 2.3%. Trimming removed 3 bases from V and 1 base from J; junction bases left unmatched: 5. The CDR3 is made up of 15 amino acids. The germline CDR1 and CDR2 sequences are SGHTA and FQGNSA. The V call is TRBV7-2, the J call TRBJ2-5; 7 bases match TRBD1. The sequencing sample was made of peripheral blood. The receptor's source is a human donor with active COVID-19. The donor label of this sample is uncertain. The DNA of the CDR3 is TGTGCCAGCAGCTTCACCGGGACAGCCCAAGAGACCCAGTACTTC. It translates to CASSFTGTAQETQYF.